What follows is one T cell receptor beta chain and its context. This clone was detected a few times. Its antigen is unknown. Per-base qualities were not stored, and no clone one base away is much larger. The data derive from a study of blood T cell repertoires in COVID-19 (TCRdb year 2020). For context, the study as a whole: Collaborator samples came from the United States, Italy and Spain and covered acute and convalescent phases of COVID-19. The prospective study material was composed of cDNA or gDNA derived from T cells, B-cell-depleted T cells, or PBMCs. The dataset comprised deeply sampled blood TCRbeta repertoires from subjects exposed to, actively infected with, or recovered from COVID-19. A freely available public database, intended as a resource for researchers studying the immune response to SARS-CoV-2, is where the repertoires were released. Samples were obtained from the ongoing ImmuneRACE study (first 160 participants) and from 1,254 subjects provided by 6 global collaborators. Sample metadata almost always included a de-identified subject ID, COVID-19 status, age in years and sex. Where available, HLA class I and class II types were obtained from metadata supplied by the sample provider rather than from assay-based typing. General study outcomes and caveats: Clinical and demographic metadata were provided uncurated, with the amount varying by source and participant.

The immunoSEQ Assay, a bias-controlled multiplex PCR, was used to amplify TCRbeta CDR3 regions from genomic DNA. The authors' pipeline ran thus. Nucleated cell counts per sample were estimated from amplification of reference gene primers within the assay. To quantify the absolute abundance of each unique TCRbeta CDR3 rearrangement, sequence reads were collapsed and filtered. Productive Simpson clonality was computed per sample as the square root of Simpson's diversity index over productive rearrangements. TCRdb retrieved this table from immuneACCESS and kept in-frame rearrangements only. Not all clones are present; in checked studies, unresolved V genes account for under half, and no reason is known for the remainder. V, J and clone size are taken as reported in that table, and D and trimming were inferred from the DNA itself. The sample table shows approximately 120,000 clones, and 85% are seen once. Approximately 6.6% of the sample is taken by the ten largest.

Each collaborating institution followed its own protocols to collect whole blood in K2EDTA tubes. Collaborator samples were shipped for TCRbeta analysis as frozen whole blood, isolated PBMCs, or DNA extracted from either sample type. The trim is 3 bases for V and 8 bases for J, with a gap of 10 bases between the germline ends. The cysteine opens and the phenylalanine closes a CDR3 of 12 amino acids. Here the CDR3 DNA is all that survives: 36 bases in frame from base 1. Sequences KGHSH (CDR1) and LQKENI (CDR2) are obtained from the germline V gene. Recombination connected TRBV18 to TRBJ1-1; the D gene is unclear. Sequencing was carried out using peripheral blood. The receptor was derived from a man older than 75 with active or convalescent COVID-19. The DNA is TGTGCCAGCTCACCGGGCCAGGCCGAAGCTTTCTTT. Translated, it reads CASSPGQAEAFF.